This T cell receptor beta chain was identified during a study of OX40 agonist ivuxolimab in advanced cancers. Per the germline V gene, CDR1 is SGHVS and CDR2 is FQNEAQ. The CDR3 covers 15 residues. V lost 6 bases, J lost 2 bases, and 16 bases lay in between. Using immunoSEQ multiplex PCR, the repertoire was profiled, and TCRdb retains in-frame clones only, with some absent. The sample lists 90,000 to 100,000 clones, 70% to 85% seen once, with approximately 4.2% in the top ten. The chain uses TRBV7-8 and TRBJ2-5; D may be TRBD2 (6 bases). This receptor was taken from an adult with an advanced solid tumor such as melanoma, head and neck, liver or kidney cancer. The source was CD4+ or CD8+ T cells sorted from blood, collected in a trial of the OX40 agonist ivuxolimab. The CDR3 spells CASSYTGTVQETQYF. In DNA form, the CDR3 reads TGTGCCAGCAGTTATACCGGGACTGTACAAGAGACCCAGTACTTC.